One sample yielded the 22 T cell receptor beta chains listed below, sequenced in a study of a mutant IDH1 vaccine in newly diagnosed glioma. No antigens are known for them. Clones were read by immunoSEQ multiplex PCR, and TCRdb kept only the in-frame ones, dropping some. The table records about 54,000 clones, approximately 81% of them present only once. Indicated time point: week 35, safety follow-up. In the vaccine, a single dose held 300 ug of the mutant IDH1 20-mer peptide, along with topical imiquimod. The specimen was PBMCs, collected from a glioma patient whose treatment included an IDH1 peptide vaccine. All receptors come from a woman younger than 35 with glioma.

The rearrangement uses TRBV6-6 and TRBJ2-7, with 12 positions matching TRBD2. The CDR3 runs 14 residues. The junction had 7 bases not matched to a gene; V was cut back by 6 bases and J by 7 bases. The germline gives CDR1 MNHNY, CDR2 SVGAGI (reference sequence). This CDR3 reads CASSQLAGGGEQYF. CDR3 in DNA: TGTGCCAGCAGCCAACTAGCGGGAGGCGGGGAGCAGTACTTC.

CDR3 DNA sequence: TGTGCCAGCAGCTCGGGTCGTCGGGGGCAAGAGACCCAGTACTTC. Its translation is CASSSGRRGQETQYF. The rearrangement uses TRBV13 and TRBJ2-5, with D possibly matching TRBD2 (6 bases). Trimming took off 4 bases at V and 2 bases at J, with 14 bases between the two ends. Per germline, CDR1 PRHDT and CDR2 FYEKMQ (reference sequence). This CDR3 has 15 residues.

The chain carries TRBV11-1 and TRBJ2-3; 8 bases are a match to TRBD2. The CDR3 extends over 17 amino acids. Germline CDR1 is SGHAT and CDR2 is FQDESV (reference sequence). Trimming took 5 bases from V and 1 from J; bases not matched to a gene: 11. The CDR3 loop is CASSRPPGGGGTDTQYF. CDR3 nucleotides: TGTGCCAGCAGCCGCCCCCCCGGGGGGGGTGGCACAGATACGCAGTATTTT. The full variable domain, completed using reference TRBV11-1 and TRBJ2-3, is EAEVAQSPRYKITEKSQAVAFWCDPISGHATLYWYRQILGQGPELLVQFQDESVVDDSQLPKDRFSAERLKGVDSTLKIQPAELGDSAMYLCASSRPPGGGGTDTQYFGPGTRLTVL.

The rearrangement uses TRBV27 and TRBJ2-2; 8 bases fit TRBD1. The CDR3 is 14 residues long. The V segment lost 6 bases and the J segment 1 base; nucleotides outside the gene matches: 1. CDR1 and CDR2 (germline): MNHEY, SMNVEV (reference sequence). The CDR3 DNA reads TGTGCCAGCAGCGACAGGGGGAACACCGGGGAGCTGTTTTTT. This codes for CASSDRGNTGELFF.

The V and J genes are TRBV6-5 and TRBJ1-1; possibly TRBD1 for D (5 bases). Germline V lookup: CDR1 MNHEY, CDR2 SVGAGI. V gave up 3 bases and J gave up 5 bases, with 19 bases separating them. The CDR3 totals 16 residues. CDR3 nucleotides: TGTGCCAGCAGTTATAACCCCTCGGAGAGGGGAACTGAAGCTTTCTTT. Translating gives CASSYNPSERGTEAFF.

The V gene is TRBV5-1, the J gene TRBJ2-1; the D gene is possibly TRBD2 (6 bases). The CDR3 has 16 amino acids. CDR1 SGHRS and CDR2 YFSETQ come from the germline V gene. The germline V and J ends were trimmed by 0 bases and 0 bases, with 10 bases remaining between them. Here the CDR3 DNA reads TGCGCCAGCAGCTTGGAGGTAGCGGCCTCCTACAATGAGCAGTTCTTC. Its translation is CASSLEVAASYNEQFF.

The chain carries TRBV27 and TRBJ2-7, with D perhaps assigned TRBD1 or TRBD2 (5 bases each). Deletions cut 9 bases from V and 6 bases from J, with 15 bases between. The germline V gene encodes CDR1 MNHEY and CDR2 SMNVEV (reference sequence). This CDR3 contains 12 residues. CDR3 nucleotide sequence: TGTGCCAGTAAACGGTCAGGGACCGAGCAGTACTTC. Its protein product is CASKRSGTEQYF.

The gene calls are TRBV5-1 and TRBJ1-2; D might be TRBD1 (6 bases). The CDR3 covers 15 residues. Between the trimmed V and J ends, which lost 4 bases and 4 bases, there was a span of 17 bases. Per germline, CDR1 SGHRS and CDR2 YFSETQ. CDR3 region: CASSLLTGASYGYTF. DNA for the CDR3: TGCGCCAGCAGCCTACTCACGGGGGCGAGCTATGGCTACACCTTC.

The rearrangement links TRBV10-1 to TRBJ2-1, with 7 bases that match TRBD2. This CDR3 region has 15 residues. The germline gives CDR1 WNHNN, CDR2 SYGVQD (reference sequence). V gave up 1 base and J gave up 6 bases; unmatched junction bases: 6. The CDR3 is CASSEWSSGGNEQFF. In DNA form, the CDR3 reads TGCGCCAGCAGTGAGTGGTCTAGCGGCGGCAATGAGCAGTTCTTC.

The rearrangement uses TRBV6-5 and TRBJ1-6, with D tentatively TRBD1 (5 bases). V was shortened by 6 bases and J by 6 bases, with 9 bases between the two germline ends. CDR1 and CDR2 from the germline V gene are MNHEY and SVGAGI. There are 13 residues in the CDR3. CDR3 sequence: CASSPRGNSPLHF. Written as DNA, the CDR3 is TGTGCCAGCAGCCCTAGGGGTAATTCACCCCTCCACTTT.

This rearrangement joins TRBV6-1 to TRBJ2-3; 10 bases map to TRBD2. The CDR3 is made up of 15 amino acids. Germline trimming cut 5 bases from V and 0 bases from J; bases unmatched to any gene: 2. Germline CDR1 MNHNS, CDR2 SASEGT. CDR3 in amino acids: CASSPLAGSTDTQYF. The DNA of the CDR3 is TGTGCCAGCAGTCCACTAGCGGGGAGCACAGATACGCAGTATTTT.

CDR3 amino acids: CASTSGTDTQYF. DNA for the CDR3: TGTGCCAGCACTAGCGGCACAGATACGCAGTATTTT. The chain carries TRBV13 and TRBJ2-3; tentative D call: TRBD2 (6 bases). CDR3 length: 12 amino acids. V was cut by 7 bases and J by 1 base, with 6 bases left in between. Germline assignment: CDR1 PRHDT and CDR2 FYEKMQ (reference sequence). Full variable domain (missing parts from reference TRBV13 and TRBJ2-3): AAGVIQSPRHLIKEKRETATLKCYPIPRHDTVYWYQQGPGQDPQFLISFYEKMQSDKGSIPDRFSAQQFSDYHSELNMSSLELGDSALYFCASTSGTDTQYFGPGTRLTVL.

The chain carries TRBV2 and TRBJ1-6; 7 bases are shared with TRBD1. CDR1 and CDR2 from the germline V gene are SNHLY and FYNNEI. The CDR3 totals 15 residues. The V and J ends lost 7 bases and 0 bases, in that order; junction bases with no gene match: 3. The CDR3 sequence is CASTNRGSYNSPLHF. The CDR3 DNA reads as TGTGCCAGCACAAACAGGGGCTCCTATAATTCACCCCTCCACTTT.

This chain links TRBV6-1 with TRBJ2-6, with TRBD2 as a possible D gene (5 bases). The ends were cut back, 4 bases at V and 0 bases at J, with 19 bases in the middle. Germline V lookup: CDR1 MNHNS, CDR2 SASEGT. This CDR3 has 19 amino acids. The CDR3 coding sequence is TGTGCCAGCAGTGGCGAGGGTAACATCCGGCTCTCTGGGGCCAACGTCCTGACTTTC. Its translation: CASSGEGNIRLSGANVLTF.

The gene calls are TRBV7-2 and TRBJ2-2; maybe TRBD2 (6 bases). In germline, CDR1 is SGHTA, CDR2 FQGNSA. The CDR3 loop spans 15 amino acids. Trimming took off 3 bases at V and 4 bases at J, with 12 bases between the two ends. Here the CDR3 reads CASSFGSGITGELFF. Written as DNA, the CDR3 is TGTGCCAGCAGCTTCGGGAGTGGTATCACCGGGGAGCTGTTTTTT.

This sequence joins TRBV19 and TRBJ1-2; D ambiguous. V was shortened by 0 bases and J by 8 bases, with 16 bases between the two germline ends. The CDR3 runs 15 residues. Germline assignment: CDR1 LNHDA and CDR2 SQIVND (reference sequence). CDR3 sequence: CASSIDRSGMVGYTF. The CDR3 bases are TGTGCCAGTAGTATAGATCGCAGTGGGATGGTCGGCTACACCTTC.

This chain joins TRBV4-2 and TRBJ2-1, with TRBD1 matching over 10 bases. Trimming took 5 bases from V and 7 from J; bases not matched to a gene: 11. The germline gives CDR1 LGHNA, CDR2 YNFKEQ. This CDR3 is 16 amino acids long. The DNA for the CDR3 is TGTGCCAGCAGCGTAAGTACCGGGACAGGGGAGAATGAGCAGTTCTTC. Translated, it gives CASSVSTGTGENEQFF.

The J gene is TRBJ2-3, the V gene TRBV18; no firm D call. The CDR3 spans 13 residues. Germline CDR1 reads KGHSH; CDR2 reads LQKENI. V dropped 6 bases and J dropped 4 bases, with 11 bases sitting between them. The CDR3 region has the DNA TGTGCCAGCTCCCTTGAAAGGTCAGATACGCAGTATTTT. This encodes CASSLERSDTQYF.

The table lists this clone with a few counts. This rearrangement joins TRBV15 to TRBJ1-1, with D perhaps TRBD1 (5 bases). Trimming shortened V by 5 bases and J by 1 base, and 11 bases separated the two germline ends. Germline loops: CDR1 LNHNV, CDR2 YYDKDF (reference sequence). The CDR3 extends over 14 amino acids. CDR3 nucleotide sequence: TGTGCCACCAGCCCTCTGGACAAGAACACTGAAGCTTTCTTT. This gives the protein CATSPLDKNTEAFF.

There are a few counts of this clone. The V and J genes are TRBV14 and TRBJ2-1, with D possibly called TRBD1 or TRBD2 (5 bases each). Trimming removed 4 bases from V and 11 bases from J, with 27 bases in between. Germline CDR1 reads SGHDN; CDR2 reads FVKESK. The CDR3 contains 17 residues. The CDR3 spells CASSLTGALKSTMKQFF. The CDR3 coding sequence is TGTGCCAGCAGCCTCACCGGGGCGCTTAAATCTACAATGAAGCAGTTCTTC.

The chain employs TRBV27 and TRBJ2-5; D not resolved. Trimming took off 6 bases at V and 5 bases at J, with 16 bases between the two ends. This CDR3 comprises 14 residues. Germline V gene lookup returns CDR1 MNHEY and CDR2 SMNVEV (reference sequence). The DNA for the CDR3 is TGTGCCAGCAGGAGAGCGTGGGTTGACGAGACCCAGTACTTC. Protein sequence: CASRRAWVDETQYF.

The chain has TRBV7-8 and TRBJ2-7, with 7 bases lining up with TRBD1. Looked up from germline, CDR1 is SGHVS and CDR2 is FQNEAQ. V was pared by 4 bases and J by 5 bases, with 5 bases of the junction left unmatched. This CDR3 has 13 amino acids. The chain's CDR3 is CASSSSTGNEQYF. For the CDR3, the DNA is TGTGCCAGCAGCTCCTCGACAGGGAACGAGCAGTACTTC. Full variable domain (remainder filled in from reference TRBV7-8 and TRBJ2-7): GAGVSQSPRYKVAKRGQDVALRCDPISGHVSLFWYQQALGQGPEFLTYFQNEAQLDKSGLPSDRFFAERPEGSVSTLKIQRTQQEDSAVYLCASSSSTGNEQYFGPGTRLTVT.